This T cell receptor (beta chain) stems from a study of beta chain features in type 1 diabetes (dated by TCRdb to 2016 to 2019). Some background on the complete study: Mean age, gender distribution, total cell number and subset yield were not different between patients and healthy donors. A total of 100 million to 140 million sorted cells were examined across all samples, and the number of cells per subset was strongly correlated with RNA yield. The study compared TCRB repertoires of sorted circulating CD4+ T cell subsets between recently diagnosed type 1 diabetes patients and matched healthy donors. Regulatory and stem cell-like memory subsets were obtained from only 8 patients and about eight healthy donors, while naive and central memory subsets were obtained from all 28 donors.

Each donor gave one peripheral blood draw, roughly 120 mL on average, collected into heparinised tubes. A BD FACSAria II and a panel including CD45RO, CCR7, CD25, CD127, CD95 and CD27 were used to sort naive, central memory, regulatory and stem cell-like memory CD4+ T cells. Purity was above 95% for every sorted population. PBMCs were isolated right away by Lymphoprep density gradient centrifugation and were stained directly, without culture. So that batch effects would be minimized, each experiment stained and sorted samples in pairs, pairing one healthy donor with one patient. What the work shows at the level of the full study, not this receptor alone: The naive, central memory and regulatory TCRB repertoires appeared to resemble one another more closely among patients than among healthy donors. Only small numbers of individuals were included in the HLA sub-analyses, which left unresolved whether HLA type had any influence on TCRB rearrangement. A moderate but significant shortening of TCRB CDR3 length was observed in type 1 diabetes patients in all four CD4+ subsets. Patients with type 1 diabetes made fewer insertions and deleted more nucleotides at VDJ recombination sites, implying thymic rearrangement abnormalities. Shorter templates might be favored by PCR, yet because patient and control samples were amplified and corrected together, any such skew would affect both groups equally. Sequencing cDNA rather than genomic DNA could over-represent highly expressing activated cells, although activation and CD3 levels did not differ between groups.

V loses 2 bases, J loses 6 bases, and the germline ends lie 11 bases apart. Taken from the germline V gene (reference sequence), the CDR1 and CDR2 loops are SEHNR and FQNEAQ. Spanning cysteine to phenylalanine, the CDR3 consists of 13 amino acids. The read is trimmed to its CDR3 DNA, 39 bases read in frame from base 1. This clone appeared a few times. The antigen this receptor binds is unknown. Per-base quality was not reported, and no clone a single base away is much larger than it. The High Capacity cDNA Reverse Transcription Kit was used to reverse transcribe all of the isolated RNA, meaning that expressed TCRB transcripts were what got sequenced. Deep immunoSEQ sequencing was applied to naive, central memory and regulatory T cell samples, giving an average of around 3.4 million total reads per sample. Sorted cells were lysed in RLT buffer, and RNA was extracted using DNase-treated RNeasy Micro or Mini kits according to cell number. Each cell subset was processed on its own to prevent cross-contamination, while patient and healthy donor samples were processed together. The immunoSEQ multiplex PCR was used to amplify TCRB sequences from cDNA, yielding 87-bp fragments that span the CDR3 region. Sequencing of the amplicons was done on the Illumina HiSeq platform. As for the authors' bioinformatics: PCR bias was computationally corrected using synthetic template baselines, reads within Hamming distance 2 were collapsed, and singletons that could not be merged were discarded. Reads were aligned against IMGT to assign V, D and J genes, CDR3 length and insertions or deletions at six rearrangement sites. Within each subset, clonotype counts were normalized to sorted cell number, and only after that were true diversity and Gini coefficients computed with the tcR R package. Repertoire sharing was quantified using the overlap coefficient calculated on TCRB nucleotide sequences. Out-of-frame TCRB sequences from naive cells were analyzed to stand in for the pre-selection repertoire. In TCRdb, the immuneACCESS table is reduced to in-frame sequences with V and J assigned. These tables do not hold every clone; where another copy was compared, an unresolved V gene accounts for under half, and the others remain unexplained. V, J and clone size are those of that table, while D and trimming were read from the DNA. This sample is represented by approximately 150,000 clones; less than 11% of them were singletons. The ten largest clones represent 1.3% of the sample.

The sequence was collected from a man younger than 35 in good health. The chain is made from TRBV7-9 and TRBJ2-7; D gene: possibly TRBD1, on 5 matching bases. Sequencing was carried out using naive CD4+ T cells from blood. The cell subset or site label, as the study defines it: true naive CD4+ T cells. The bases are TGTGCCAGCAGCTTATTGGGGCAGACCGAGCAGTACTTC. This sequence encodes CASSLLGQTEQYF.